This entry lists 21 T cell receptor beta chains sequenced from one sample in a study of cytomegalovirus exposure and HLA in healthy donors. PCR used 60 Vbeta primers and 13 Jbeta primers. This table comes from immunoSEQ multiplex PCR, and its TCRdb copy is limited to in-frame clones, with some not included. Counted here are about 64,000 clones, more than 60% occurring once; the ten biggest clones make up about 5.5%. Sequencing was carried out using PBMCs. These receptors were taken from a male donor in good health and CMV-seropositive.

The chain is built from TRBV7-3 and TRBJ2-5; 7 nucleotides match TRBD2. The V gene end was trimmed by 1 base and the J gene end by 1 base; junction bases not matched to a gene: 3. CDR1 is SGHTA and CDR2 is FQGTGA in the germline V gene. The CDR3 totals 15 residues. CDR3 in amino acids: CASSLNGGGQETQYF. In DNA, the CDR3 is TGTGCCAGCAGCTTAAATGGCGGGGGCCAAGAGACCCAGTACTTC. Full variable domain (rest looked up from reference TRBV7-3 and TRBJ2-5): GAGVSQTPSNKVTEKGKYVELRCDPISGHTALYWYRQSLGQGPEFLIYFQGTGAADDSGLPNDRFFAVRPEGSVSTLKIQRTERGDSAVYLCASSLNGGGQETQYFGPGTRLLVL.

This rearrangement joins TRBV7-9 to TRBJ1-2, with D maybe TRBD1 (5 bases). The CDR3 contains 16 residues. Germline V gives CDR1 SEHNR, CDR2 FQNEAQ (reference sequence). Trimming cost V 1 base and J 0 bases, with 12 bases left between them. CDR3: CASSLEGTGANYGYTF. As DNA, the CDR3 is TGTGCCAGCAGCTTAGAAGGGACGGGAGCTAACTATGGCTACACCTTC.

This clone has only one observation. The J gene is TRBJ1-6, the V gene TRBV6-5, with D possibly TRBD1 on 6 matching bases. Germline V lookup: CDR1 MNHEY, CDR2 SVGAGI. The CDR3 has 16 residues. Trimming cost V 0 bases and J 6 bases, with 12 bases left between them. The DNA for the CDR3 is TGTGCCAGCAGTTACTCGTCGAACAGGGCTAATTCACCCCTCCACTTT. Protein sequence: CASSYSSNRANSPLHF.

The V and J genes are TRBV5-1 and TRBJ1-5; 7 bases map to TRBD1. CDR1 SGHRS and CDR2 YFSETQ come from the germline V gene. V was clipped by 3 bases and J by 5 bases; unmatched bases: 5. The CDR3 sequence is 14 residues long. CDR3 residues: CASSSQGGDQPQHF. In DNA, the CDR3 is TGCGCCAGCAGCTCTCAGGGGGGCGATCAGCCCCAGCATTTT.

This clone occurred once. Written as DNA, the CDR3 is TGTGCCAGCAGCTTGGGGGACAGGACTGAAGCTTTCTTT. As protein: CASSLGDRTEAFF. The chain carries TRBV5-5 and TRBJ1-1; TRBD1 aligns across 8 bases. The junction had 0 bases not matched to a gene; V was cut back by 0 bases and J by 5 bases. CDR1 and CDR2 (germline): SGHKS, YYEKEE (reference sequence). The length of the CDR3 is 13 residues.

The chain links TRBV6-6 to TRBJ1-2; D gene ambiguous. Trimming left V 3 bases short and J 0 bases short, with 8 bases between. CDR1 is MNHNY, CDR2 SVGAGI, per germline (reference sequence). This CDR3 spans 14 amino acids. The chain's CDR3 is CASSYLRANYGYTF. The CDR3 bases are TGTGCCAGCAGTTATCTCCGGGCTAACTATGGCTACACCTTC.

This chain links TRBV7-6 with TRBJ2-3; D not resolved. Between the trimmed V and J ends, which lost 10 bases and 0 bases, there was a span of 5 bases. Germline V gives CDR1 SGHVS, CDR2 FNYEAQ. The CDR3 is made up of 11 amino acids. The CDR3 nucleotides are TGTGCCACGAGGAGCACAGATACGCAGTATTTT. It encodes CATRSTDTQYF.

The genes are TRBV4-3 and TRBJ1-2; 7 positions agree with TRBD1. The V gene end was trimmed by 1 base and the J gene end by 7 bases; junction bases not matched to a gene: 6. The CDR3 runs 14 residues. CDR1 LGHNA and CDR2 YSLEER come from the germline V gene. The CDR3 loop is CASSQGGYRGGYTF. In DNA form, the CDR3 reads TGCGCCAGCAGCCAAGGAGGGTACAGGGGTGGCTACACCTTC.

The chain uses TRBV5-1 and TRBJ1-1, with no clear D. The CDR3 has 14 amino acids. Trimming left V 2 bases short and J 3 bases short, with 11 bases between. Germline assignment: CDR1 SGHRS and CDR2 YFSETQ. In DNA, the CDR3 is TGCGCCAGCAGCTTACAAAATACCCACACTGAAGCTTTCTTT. Translation gives CASSLQNTHTEAFF.

This chain links TRBV5-6 with TRBJ2-1, with TRBD1 identical over 7 bases. With 3 bases clipped from V and 5 bases from J, the junction kept 5 bases outside the gene matches. Per the germline V gene, CDR1 is SGHDT and CDR2 is YYEEEE. This CDR3 is built from 14 residues. The CDR3 sequence: CASSWDRKDNEQFF. CDR3 DNA: TGTGCCAGCAGCTGGGACAGAAAAGACAATGAGCAGTTCTTC.

This clone was counted a few times. The gene calls are TRBV6-6 and TRBJ2-7, with unresolved D. The V end lost 5 bases, the J end lost 3 bases, and 11 bases lay between the germline ends. The CDR3 runs 13 residues. Germline V lookup: CDR1 MNHNY, CDR2 SVGAGI (reference sequence). The CDR3 here is CASSHSAYYEQYF. The CDR3 coding sequence is TGTGCCAGCAGTCATTCCGCCTACTACGAGCAGTACTTC.

The chain uses TRBV5-3 and TRBJ1-6; D is perhaps TRBD1 (5 bases). TRBV5-3 qualifies as an ORF whose function is uncertain. The V end was cut by 6 bases, the J end by 7 bases, with 11 bases between. This CDR3 has 13 residues. The CDR3 loop is CARKPSGNSPLHF. CDR3 in DNA: TGTGCCAGAAAACCGTCAGGGAATTCACCCCTCCACTTT.

This clone was counted between two and nine times. The chain combines TRBV6-5 with TRBJ1-1; no reliable D call. There are 13 residues in the CDR3. Germline V gene data show CDR1 as MNHEY and CDR2 as SVGAGI. The ends were cut back, 6 bases at V and 1 base at J, with 9 bases in the middle. CDR3 region: CASRTNRNTEAFF. The DNA of the CDR3 is TGTGCCAGCAGAACTAACCGGAACACTGAAGCTTTCTTT.

The chain links TRBV11-3 to TRBJ2-2; D uncertain. Germline values: CDR1 SGHNT, CDR2 YENEEA. V gave up 3 bases and J gave up 3 bases, with 8 bases separating them. The CDR3 runs to 14 residues. CDR3 protein: CASSFGGDTGELFF. CDR3 in DNA: TGTGCCAGCAGCTTCGGCGGAGACACCGGGGAGCTGTTTTTT.

The genes are TRBV5-1 and TRBJ1-1; a possible D gene is TRBD1 (6 bases). V dropped 3 bases and J dropped 8 bases, with 11 bases sitting between them. Per germline, CDR1 SGHRS and CDR2 YFSETQ. The CDR3 contains 12 residues. The CDR3, as DNA: TGCGCCAGCAGCTGGACCGGGACAGAAGCTTTCTTT. Its protein product is CASSWTGTEAFF. Full variable domain (rest looked up from reference TRBV5-1 and TRBJ1-1): KAGVTQTPRYLIKTRGQQVTLSCSPISGHRSVSWYQQTPGQGLQFLFEYFSETQRNKGNFPGRFSGRQFSNSRSEMNVSTLELGDSALYLCASSWTGTEAFFGQGTRLTVV.

This clone was detected only once. V usage is TRBV19 and J usage is TRBJ1-5, with D possibly being TRBD1 (5 bases). The CDR3 is 15 amino acids. The germline V and J ends were trimmed by 4 bases and 0 bases, with 10 bases remaining between them. The V gene's germline CDR1 is LNHDA and CDR2 SQIVND (reference sequence). The CDR3 DNA is TGTGCCAGTAGTACCAGTACAGGTAGCAATCAGCCCCAGCATTTT. Its translation is CASSTSTGSNQPQHF. The full variable domain, completed using reference TRBV19 and TRBJ1-5, is DGGITQSPKYLFRKEGQNVTLSCEQNLNHDAMYWYRQDPGQGLRLIYYSQIVNDFQKGDIAEGYSVSREKKESFPLTVTSAQKNPTAFYLCASSTSTGSNQPQHFGDGTRLSIL.

V and J are TRBV28 and TRBJ1-5; no definite D call. Trimming pared 3 bases from V and 0 bases from J, leaving 9 bases between. Germline CDR1 and CDR2: MDHEN and SYDVKM. The CDR3 consists of 15 residues. The CDR3 sequence is CASSFSLYSNQPQHF. The CDR3, as DNA: TGTGCCAGCAGTTTTAGCCTCTATAGCAATCAGCCCCAGCATTTT.

V is TRBV5-1 and J is TRBJ1-2, with 11 bases matching TRBD1. The CDR3 length is 17 residues. Trimming cost V 6 bases and J 5 bases; bases outside gene matches: 15. Germline loops: CDR1 SGHRS, CDR2 YFSETQ. DNA of the CDR3: TGCGCCAGCAAGCCCTCCGGACAGGGGGCGAATGGGTATGGCTACACCTTC. Amino acids: CASKPSGQGANGYGYTF.

This chain links TRBV29-1 with TRBJ2-7; 8 bases match TRBD1. This CDR3 contains 15 residues. The germline V gene encodes CDR1 SQVTM and CDR2 ANQGSEA. With V trimmed by 7 bases and J by 0 bases, 11 bases remained unmatched. The CDR3 reads CSGIARDRNSYEQYF. DNA of the CDR3: TGCAGCGGTATCGCCCGGGACAGGAACTCCTACGAGCAGTACTTC.

V usage is TRBV10-3 and J usage is TRBJ2-7; the D gene is possibly TRBD2 (6 bases). The length of the CDR3 is 14 residues. Germline V gene lookup returns CDR1 ENHRY and CDR2 SYGVKD. V lost 1 base, J lost 3 bases, and 10 bases lay in between. DNA for the CDR3: TGTGCCATCAGTGAGTTGCGGGACGGCTACGAGCAGTACTTC. As protein: CAISELRDGYEQYF.

To note about this clone: At one of its ends the junction is not consistent with the germline gene, which may arise from a read error. V gene TRBV7-9 combines with J gene TRBJ2-7; D is unresolved. In germline, CDR1 is SEHNR, CDR2 FQNEAQ (reference sequence). The CDR3 sequence is 12 residues long. The CDR3 DNA sequence: TGTTCCAGCAGCTATGCCAGGCGCGAGCAGTACTTC. It translates to CSSSYARREQYF.